The entry that follows covers one T cell receptor (beta chain) sequence. Extracted total RNA amounted to at least 5 micrograms for each sample. This CDR3 region has 15 residues. Germline V gene data show CDR1 as SGHTA and CDR2 as FQGNSA. The sample comes from a study of blood T cells in healthy people across ages. Study-wide background: Capture via template switching afforded approximately one barcoded beta molecule per two T cells.

A sample-barcoded 5' primer and a J-beta primer mix were used in a second PCR of roughly 6 to 11 cycles. TCRdb called the 5' RACE reads again in MiXCR, with one record for every CDR3 protein. Of 450,000 to 650,000 distinct CDR3 sequences listed, less than 25% were seen once; the top ten hold 8.7%. Another study also made use of these data, one on T cells of mothers and their children. That study reports: Amplification in the second PCR used the M1S primer, which added sample barcodes and 2-4 random nucleotides.

The TCR comes from a boy aged 5-17 years in good health. The specimen was blood. The V gene is TRBV7-2, the J gene TRBJ2-5, with 10 bases fitting TRBD2. The J call may be wrong; the DNA end is better matched by TRBJ2-7. This CDR3 reads CASSPHLAGAYEQYF. The CDR3 DNA follows: TGTGCCAGCAGCCCTCACCTAGCGGGGGCCTACGAGCAGTACTTC.